This passage covers 2 T cell receptor beta chains from one sample sequenced in a study of EBV T-cell therapy then PD-1 blockade in nasopharyngeal carcinoma. No antigen is known for these receptors. The treatment denotes: AdE1-LMPpoly-expanded autologous EBV-specific T-cell therapy followed by anti-PD-1 nivolumab. This table comes from immunoSEQ multiplex PCR, and its TCRdb copy is limited to in-frame clones, with some not included. The sample lists about 22,000 clones; 82% were seen once. Sequencing was performed on CD8+ T cells from blood, taken at day -245 from a patient whose treatment included autologous EBV-specific T cells and nivolumab. The receptor set was obtained from a man aged 35 to 55 with nasopharyngeal carcinoma.

The genes are TRBV27 and TRBJ1-2; TRBD1 matches at 9 bases. Unmatched junction bases numbered 6, after V lost 3 bases and J lost 1 base. The CDR3 spans 16 residues. Germline CDR1 MNHEY, CDR2 SMNVEV (reference sequence). The CDR3 reads CASSFIQGAFNYGYTF. CDR3 coding DNA: TGTGCCAGCAGTTTTATACAGGGGGCCTTTAACTATGGCTACACCTTC.

The chain recombines TRBV6-4 with TRBJ2-2; maybe TRBD1 (6 bases). Per the germline V gene, CDR1 is MRHNA and CDR2 is SNTAGT. The CDR3 is 14 amino acids. Trimming left V 2 bases short and J 5 bases short, with 9 bases between. DNA for the CDR3: TGTGCCAGCAGTGACACAGGGCCAACCGGGGAGCTGTTTTTT. Translation: CASSDTGPTGELFF.